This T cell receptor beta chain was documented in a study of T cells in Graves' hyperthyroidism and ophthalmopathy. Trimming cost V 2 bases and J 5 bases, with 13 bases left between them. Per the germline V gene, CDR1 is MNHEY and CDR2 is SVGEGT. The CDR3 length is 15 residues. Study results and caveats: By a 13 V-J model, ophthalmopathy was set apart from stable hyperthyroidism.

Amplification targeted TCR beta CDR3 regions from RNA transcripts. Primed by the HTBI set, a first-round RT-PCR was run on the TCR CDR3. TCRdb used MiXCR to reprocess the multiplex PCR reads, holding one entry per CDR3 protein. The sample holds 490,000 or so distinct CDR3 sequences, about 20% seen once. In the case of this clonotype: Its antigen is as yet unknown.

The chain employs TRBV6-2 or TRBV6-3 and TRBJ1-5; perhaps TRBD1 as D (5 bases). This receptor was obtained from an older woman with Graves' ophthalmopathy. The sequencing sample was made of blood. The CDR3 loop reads CASSYGARGDQPQHF. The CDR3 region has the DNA TGTGCCAGCAGTTACGGGGCACGGGGCGATCAGCCCCAGCATTTT.